These T cell receptor beta chains were read from a single sample in a study of blood T cell repertoires in COVID-19. Only in-frame clones appear in the TCRdb table, and some are missing; sequencing was by immunoSEQ multiplex PCR. The sample contains about 300,000 clones, around 88% of which appear only once. Sequencing was performed on peripheral blood. These receptors were taken from a woman aged 25 to 45 who had recovered from COVID-19. The CDR3 runs from the conserved cysteine through the conserved F or W. D genes are given only for firm matches. Clone size is given for some rows only: seen once, a few or many times, or a class if the clone is expanded.

NA,TRBJ1-4,TRBD1,TRBV2,TGTGCCAGCAGGGACCGGACAGGGGGCTTCGAAAAACTGTTTTTT,CASRDRTGGFEKLFF
NA,TRBJ1-3,NA,TRBV30,TGTGCCTGGAGTGTCACTTCGCCGAGAAACACCATATATTTT,CAWSVTSPRNTIYF
NA,TRBJ2-3,TRBD2,TRBV5-1,TGCGCCAGCAGCGGCGGACTAGTAGGAGGCACAGATACGCAGTATTTT,CASSGGLVGGTDTQYF
NA,TRBJ1-6,NA,TRBV4-1,TGCGCCAGCAGCCAGTTGGGGGGAGAAGGAAATTCTTCCCCCCTCCACTTT,CASSQLGGEGNSSPLHF
NA,TRBJ2-1,NA,TRBV27,TGTGCCAGCAGTTGGACTATCCCCGCCTACAATGAGCAGTTCTTC,CASSWTIPAYNEQFF
NA,TRBJ2-5,NA,TRBV2,TGTGCCAGCAGGGCCGGGGAACAAGAGACCCAGTACTTC,CASRAGEQETQYF
NA,TRBJ1-2,NA,TRBV7-2,TGTGCCAGCAGCTCTTCCGCGGGGGATGGCTACACCTTC,CASSSSAGDGYTF
few,TRBJ1-5,NA,TRBV29-1,TGCAGCGTCTCCGACACCCATAGTAGCAATCAGCCCCAGCATTTT,CSVSDTHSSNQPQHF
few,TRBJ2-2,NA,TRBV20-1,TGCAGTGCTAGTCGTACTAGCAGGCTCGGGGAGCTGTTTTTT,CSASRTSRLGELFF
NA,TRBJ2-3,NA,TRBV29-1,TGCAGCGTTTACAGGGACGCTATTGACACAGATACGCAGTATTTT,CSVYRDAIDTDTQYF
NA,TRBJ2-1,NA,TRBV11-3,TGTGCCAGCAGCTTCGGGTTGTACAATGAGCAGTTCTTC,CASSFGLYNEQFF
NA,TRBJ2-7,TRBD1,TRBV27,TGTGCCAGCAGTTTCCGGAATTCCCCGGGACAGGGTTTCTCCTACGAGCAGTACTTC,CASSFRNSPGQGFSYEQYF
NA,TRBJ2-2,NA,TRBV18,TGTGCCAGCTCACCACCGGTAGGGGAGAACACCGGGGAGCTGTTTTTT,CASSPPVGENTGELFF
NA,TRBJ1-5,TRBD1,TRBV7-8,TGTGCCAGCAGCTTAGTAGGGGGCAGGCGGGATCAGCCCCAGCATTTT,CASSLVGGRRDQPQHF
NA,TRBJ2-6,NA,TRBV7-8,TGTGCCAGCAGACAAAGCTCTGGGGCCAACGTCCTGACTTTC,CASRQSSGANVLTF
once,TRBJ2-5,NA,TRBV19,TGTGCCAGTAGTCCAACGACAGGTTTGAGGGAGACCCAGTACTTC,CASSPTTGLRETQYF
few,TRBJ1-1,TRBD1,TRBV18,TGTGCCAGCTCACCACCACAGGGGTGGGACACTGAAGCTTTCTTT,CASSPPQGWDTEAFF
NA,TRBJ1-1,TRBD1,TRBV7-9,TGTGCCAGCAGCGATGGGGGACAGGGGCCTGAAGCTTTCTTT,CASSDGGQGPEAFF
NA,TRBJ1-5,NA,TRBV10-3,TGTGCCATCAGTCCTCAAGAAGGGGTTAATCAGCCCCAGCATTTT,CAISPQEGVNQPQHF
NA,TRBJ2-7,TRBD1,TRBV24-1,TGTGCCACCAGTGACCCTCAGGGGGCGCGCAACGAGCAGTACTTC,CATSDPQGARNEQYF
NA,TRBJ2-7,TRBD2,TRBV6-2/TRBV6-3,TGTGCCAGCAGTTACTCGAGGACTAGCGGGGGCTACGAGCAGTACTTC,CASSYSRTSGGYEQYF
NA,TRBJ1-1,TRBD1,TRBV7-8,TGTGCCAGCAGCTTAGGGACAGGGGGGGCCACTGAAGCTTTCTTT,CASSLGTGGATEAFF
NA,TRBJ2-1,TRBD2,TRBV19,TGTGCCAGTAGCCTCCGGCTAGCGGGGGTTACCTCCTACAATGAGCAGTTCTTC,CASSLRLAGVTSYNEQFF
NA,TRBJ1-4,NA,TRBV28,TGTGCCAGCAGTTCCCCGGGACATACTAATGAAAAACTGTTTTTT,CASSSPGHTNEKLFF
NA,TRBJ2-5,TRBD2,TRBV19,TGTGCCAGTAGTATTCACGGGCTAGCGGGGGGTGGACAAGAGACCCAGTACTTC,CASSIHGLAGGGQETQYF
NA,TRBJ2-1,TRBD1,TRBV15,TGTGCCACCAGCAGGACAGGGAAGGGTGAGCAGTTCTTC,CATSRTGKGEQFF
NA,TRBJ2-3,NA,TRBV7-2,TGTGCCAGCAGCTTAGCCCATAGCACAGATACGCAGTATTTT,CASSLAHSTDTQYF
NA,TRBJ1-2,NA,TRBV24-1,TGTGCCACCAGTGACTACGGGACTCCTACCGATGGCTACACCTTC,CATSDYGTPTDGYTF
NA,TRBJ2-1,TRBD1,TRBV6-5,TGTGCCAGCAGTCATTCCGGGACAGGTGAGCAGTTCTTC,CASSHSGTGEQFF
few,TRBJ1-1,NA,TRBV2,TGTGCCAGCAGTGAAAATTGGGGGGGTTTCACTGAAGCTTTCTTT,CASSENWGGFTEAFF
NA,TRBJ2-3,TRBD1,TRBV25-1,TGTGCCAGCAGTGATCCCGGGACAGTAACGCAGTATTTT,CASSDPGTVTQYF
NA,TRBJ2-1,NA,TRBV6-6,TGTGCCAGCAAGCGGCCCCGCGATTCCTACAATGAGCAGTTCTTC,CASKRPRDSYNEQFF
NA,TRBJ1-2,NA,TRBV5-3,TGTGCCAGAAGCCCGGGAGGGGAGGGGAGCTATGGCTACACCTTC,CARSPGGEGSYGYTF
NA,TRBJ2-5,NA,TRBV5-1,TGCGCCAGCAGCTTGAGAGGCCAAGAGACCCAGTACTTC,CASSLRGQETQYF
NA,TRBJ1-2,NA,TRBV6-5,TGTGCCAGCAGTTACGGCGGAATCTATGGCTACACCTTC,CASSYGGIYGYTF
NA,TRBJ2-3,NA,TRBV6-5,TGTGCCAGCAGTTCCCCGTGGGCGGATACGCAGTATTTT,CASSSPWADTQYF
NA,TRBJ1-2,TRBD1,TRBV6-5,TGTGCCAGCCACAGGGGGCAAAGGTATGGCTACACCTTC,CASHRGQRYGYTF
few,TRBJ2-7,TRBD1,TRBV2,TGTGCCAGCAGTGAAGGGACAGGGACCGAGCAGTACTTC,CASSEGTGTEQYF
NA,TRBJ1-2,NA,TRBV5-8,TGTGCCAGCAGCCGAGCAGGGGCAGACTATGGCTACACCTTC,CASSRAGADYGYTF
NA,TRBJ1-5,NA,TRBV7-5,TGTGCCAGAAGCAAAAGTGGGGGGATAGATCAGCCCCAGCATTTT,CARSKSGGIDQPQHF
NA,TRBJ2-3,TRBD2,TRBV7-2,TGTGCCAGCAGCTTAGGGGGGGGTACAGAGCGACCTAGCACAGATACGCAGTATTTT,CASSLGGGTERPSTDTQYF
NA,TRBJ1-1,NA,TRBV3-1/TRBV3-2,TGTGCCAGCAGCCCTAGCCAAAACACTGAAGCTTTCTTT,CASSPSQNTEAFF
NA,TRBJ2-1,TRBD1,TRBV6-5,TGTGCCAGCAGTTGGACAGGGCCTTACAATGAGCAGTTCTTC,CASSWTGPYNEQFF
NA,TRBJ1-3,NA,TRBV4-3,TGCGCCAGCAGCCAAGATGCAGGCTTGAGCTCTGGAAACACCATATATTTT,CASSQDAGLSSGNTIYF
NA,TRBJ1-4,TRBD1,TRBV5-1,TGCGCCAGCAGCCACAGGGGTGGCGCCCCTGAAAAACTGTTTTTT,CASSHRGGAPEKLFF
NA,TRBJ1-2,TRBD1,TRBV6-8,TGTGCCAGCAAGGCAGGGGGTAACTATGGCTACACCTTC,CASKAGGNYGYTF
NA,TRBJ2-7,NA,TRBV12-3/TRBV12-4,TGTGCCAGCAGTTTTCGGAGCTCCTACGAGCAGTACTTC,CASSFRSSYEQYF
once,TRBJ1-2,NA,TRBV7-3,TGTGCCAGCAGCCGTGTCGCAGGGGATGGCTACACCTTC,CASSRVAGDGYTF
NA,TRBJ1-4,NA,TRBV3-1/TRBV3-2,TGTGCCAGCAGCCCCTACGGGGGGGTCCGCTTGGAAAAACTGTTTTTT,CASSPYGGVRLEKLFF
NA,TRBJ2-3,TRBD2,TRBV6-2/TRBV6-3,TGTGCCAGCAGTGGACGCGGGGGGGCGACAGATACGCAGTATTTT,CASSGRGGATDTQYF
once,TRBJ1-3,NA,TRBV6-1,TGTGCCAGCAGTGAACGGGCTGGAAACACCATATATTTT,CASSERAGNTIYF
once,TRBJ1-3,NA,TRBV28,TGTGCCAGCAGTTTAGCAGGGCCTGGAAACACCATATATTTT,CASSLAGPGNTIYF
NA,TRBJ1-3,NA,TRBV6-5,TGTGCCAGCCGCCCGAGGAGCTCTGGAAACACCATATATTTT,CASRPRSSGNTIYF
NA,TRBJ2-1,NA,TRBV6-5,TGTGCCAGCAGTTACTCGCCGGACAGTTACAATGAGCAGTTCTTC,CASSYSPDSYNEQFF